The 22 T cell receptor beta chains below all came from one sample that was sequenced in a study of blood T cell repertoires in COVID-19. Produced via immunoSEQ multiplex PCR; TCRdb's table is partial and in-frame only. Of nearly 350,000 clones in the sample, 80% to 90% were seen once. Sequencing input: peripheral blood. These receptors came from a woman aged 45-65 years with COVID-19, enrolled during active disease.

This chain connects TRBV15 to TRBJ2-5; TRBD1 agrees at 11 bases. CDR1 LNHNV and CDR2 YYDKDF come from the germline V gene (reference sequence). This CDR3 comprises 16 residues. V shed 1 base and J 4 bases; nucleotides not matched to a gene: 5. CDR3 loop: CATSRGTGGLGETQYF. CDR3 nucleotide sequence: TGTGCCACCAGCAGAGGGACAGGGGGCTTGGGAGAGACCCAGTACTTC.

The gene calls are TRBV15 and TRBJ2-5; 8 positions agree with TRBD2. The CDR3 runs 16 residues. Germline CDR1 and CDR2: LNHNV and YYDKDF (reference sequence). V shed 1 base and J 5 bases; nucleotides not matched to a gene: 9. This chain's CDR3 is CATSRVSGPGGETQYF. CDR3 bases: TGTGCCACCAGCAGAGTATCGGGACCGGGAGGGGAGACCCAGTACTTC.

The CDR3, as DNA: TGTGCCAGCAGCCAAACGCAGTCAGGTCATGGCTACACCTTC. It yields the protein CASSQTQSGHGYTF. The chain couples TRBV3-1 (or the pseudogene TRBV3-2) to TRBJ1-2; D is ambiguous. The CDR3 consists of 14 residues. Germline V gene lookup returns CDR1 LGHDT and CDR2 YNNKEL (reference sequence). The V gene lost 2 bases and the J gene lost 6 bases, with 13 bases spanning the gap.

This clone turned up a few times. The chain carries TRBV30 and TRBJ1-3; D is uncertain. Trimming took 0 bases from V and 3 from J, leaving 9 bases between them. This CDR3 is built from 14 residues. Looked up from germline, CDR1 is GTSNPN and CDR2 is SVGIG (reference sequence). CDR3 amino acids: CAWSVPEYGNTIYF. The CDR3 nucleotides read TGTGCCTGGAGTGTACCTGAGTATGGAAACACCATATATTTT.

This chain links TRBV12-3 or TRBV12-4 with TRBJ1-2; TRBD1 matches at 7 bases. Trimming at V came to 6 bases and at J to 8 bases, leaving 6 bases not matched to a gene. This CDR3 spans 12 amino acids. CDR3 region: CASSPTGDGYTF. CDR3 sequence (DNA): TGTGCCAGCAGCCCCACAGGGGACGGCTACACCTTC.

V and J are TRBV29-1 and TRBJ2-1; the D gene is possibly TRBD2 (5 bases). The CDR3 is 12 amino acids. In germline, CDR1 is SQVTM, CDR2 ANQGSEA. V was shortened by 6 bases and J by 5 bases, with 11 bases between the two germline ends. This CDR3 reads CSVEENHNEQFF. In DNA, the CDR3 is TGCAGCGTGGAGGAGAACCACAATGAGCAGTTCTTC.

The chain has TRBV10-3 and TRBJ2-2; 10 positions agree with TRBD1. J gave up 2 bases and V 8 bases, and 5 bases lay outside the gene matches. The CDR3 is made up of 15 amino acids. The germline V gene encodes CDR1 ENHRY and CDR2 SYGVKD. The CDR3 sequence is CAIGTGAYNTGELFF. DNA of the CDR3: TGTGCCATCGGGACAGGGGCGTATAACACCGGGGAGCTGTTTTTT.

This chain joins TRBV4-3 and TRBJ2-7; D perhaps matches TRBD2 (5 bases). Germline loops: CDR1 LGHNA, CDR2 YSLEER. The V end lost 2 bases, the J end lost 4 bases, and 15 bases lay between the germline ends. The CDR3 covers 15 residues. The CDR3 here is CASSQWETDNYEQYF. CDR3 coding DNA: TGCGCCAGCAGCCAATGGGAGACGGATAATTACGAGCAGTACTTC.

This chain connects TRBV5-4 to TRBJ2-1; no firm D call. V lost 3 bases and J 0 bases, leaving 16 bases between the germline ends. The germline CDR1 and CDR2 sequences are SGHNT and YYREEE (reference sequence). The length of the CDR3 is 17 residues. The CDR3: CASSSLRAESSYNEQFF. Written as DNA, the CDR3 is TGTGCCAGCAGCTCCTTGCGTGCGGAAAGCTCCTACAATGAGCAGTTCTTC.

V gene TRBV7-2 combines with J gene TRBJ1-1; the match to TRBD1 covers 7 bases. The germline V gene encodes CDR1 SGHTA and CDR2 FQGNSA. J lost 8 bases, V lost 5 bases, and 11 bases had no gene match. The CDR3 is 14 residues long. The CDR3 is CASSIMPGQTEAFF. The CDR3 DNA follows: TGTGCCAGCAGCATAATGCCGGGACAGACCGAAGCTTTCTTT.

The genes are TRBV24-1 and TRBJ2-5, with D maybe TRBD1 (6 bases). Germline V lookup: CDR1 KGHDR, CDR2 SFDVKD. Trimming shortened V by 4 bases and J by 3 bases, and 14 bases separated the two germline ends. The CDR3 covers 15 residues. The CDR3 region is CATSEPTGKKETQYF. The CDR3 bases are TGTGCCACCAGTGAACCAACAGGGAAGAAAGAGACCCAGTACTTC.

Comment on this clone: Its ends do not fully match the called genes, so a read error is possible. The chain uses TRBV7-7 and TRBJ2-2; D possibly corresponds to TRBD2 (5 bases). CDR1 and CDR2 from the germline V gene are SSHAT and FNYEAQ (reference sequence). There are 15 residues in the CDR3. For the CDR3, the DNA is TGTGCTAGCAGCTCCGGCCGGGGAAGGAACGGGGAGCTGTTTTTT. Protein: CASSSGRGRNGELFF. The whole variable domain, filled in from reference TRBV7-7 and TRBJ2-2, reads GAGVSQSPRYKVTKRGQDVTLRCDPISSHATLYWYQQALGQGPEFLTYFNYEAQPDKSGLPSDRFSAERPEGSISTLTIQRTEQRDSAMYRCASSSGRGRNGELFFGEGSRLTVL.

The chain carries TRBV5-1 and TRBJ2-5; 9 bases agree with TRBD2. The CDR3 extends over 13 amino acids. From germline, CDR1 is SGHRS and CDR2 YFSETQ. V was pared by 6 bases and J by 5 bases, with 5 bases of the junction left unmatched. The CDR3 nucleotides are TGCGCCAGCAAGGTAGCGGGAGTGGAGACCCAGTACTTC. It specifies CASKVAGVETQYF.

The rearrangement links TRBV14 to TRBJ2-2; 10 bases fit TRBD2. The CDR3 runs 18 residues. Germline values: CDR1 SGHDN, CDR2 FVKESK. With V trimmed by 0 bases and J by 5 bases, 9 bases remained unmatched. The CDR3 DNA follows: TGTGCCAGCAGCCAAGACCTCAAACTAGCGGGAAGGACCGGGGAGCTGTTTTTT. Residues: CASSQDLKLAGRTGELFF.

J is TRBJ2-7 and V is TRBV5-6, with 9 positions matching TRBD1. With V trimmed by 2 bases and J by 6 bases, 18 bases remained unmatched. Germline V gives CDR1 SGHDT, CDR2 YYEEEE. The CDR3 consists of 18 residues. The chain's CDR3 is CASSFFWSGTGWFSEQYF. Here the CDR3 DNA reads TGTGCCAGCAGCTTCTTTTGGTCCGGGACAGGGTGGTTTAGCGAGCAGTACTTC.

As regards this clone: A read error is possible here, since a much larger clone lies one base away. The chain couples TRBV5-5 to TRBJ2-7; 13 positions match TRBD2. V gave up 2 bases and J gave up 2 bases; unmatched junction bases: 7. Germline loops: CDR1 SGHKS, CDR2 YYEKEE (reference sequence). The CDR3 runs 17 residues. The DNA of the CDR3 is TGTGCCAGCAGCTTATTCCCCGGGACTAGCGGGACCTACGAGCAGTACTTC. As protein: CASSLFPGTSGTYEQYF.

Here the CDR3 DNA reads TGCAGCCCAGGGTACCAAGAGACCCAGTACTTC. It encodes CSPGYQETQYF. V gene TRBV29-1 combines with J gene TRBJ2-5; D is possibly TRBD1 (5 bases). CDR1 and CDR2 from the germline V gene are SQVTM and ANQGSEA. The germline V and J ends were trimmed by 8 bases and 0 bases, with 7 bases remaining between them. The CDR3 sequence is 11 residues long.

V usage is TRBV5-1 and J usage is TRBJ2-5; 9 nucleotides align to TRBD1. The length of the CDR3 is 15 residues. V was clipped by 4 bases and J by 4 bases; unmatched bases: 8. Germline V lookup: CDR1 SGHRS, CDR2 YFSETQ. The CDR3 coding sequence is TGCGCCAGCAGCGCGGGACAGGGCCCCGGAGAGACCCAGTACTTC. This encodes CASSAGQGPGETQYF.

This clone has a single count. The chain joins TRBV9 to TRBJ1-3; D possibly corresponds to TRBD1 (6 bases). Germline V lookup: CDR1 SGDLS, CDR2 YYNGEE. This CDR3 is built from 16 residues. Trimming stripped 0 bases from V and 0 bases from J, with 10 bases between. CDR3 coding DNA: TGTGCCAGCAGCGTAGCGACAGGAGTCTCTGGAAACACCATATATTTT. Protein sequence: CASSVATGVSGNTIYF.

This rearrangement joins TRBV14 to TRBJ2-3; 11 nucleotides match TRBD1. CDR3 size: 15 residues. J lost 4 bases, V lost 4 bases, and 4 bases had no gene match. Germline loops: CDR1 SGHDN, CDR2 FVKESK. The CDR3 loop is CASSRTGGASDTQYF. In nucleotides, the CDR3 is TGTGCCAGCAGCCGGACAGGGGGCGCCTCAGATACGCAGTATTTT.

This chain links TRBV18 with TRBJ2-7, with TRBD2 identical over 14 bases. CDR3 length: 16 amino acids. Trimming cost V 2 bases and J 5 bases; bases outside gene matches: 5. The germline V gene encodes CDR1 KGHSH and CDR2 LQKENI. CDR3 residues: CASSPVRGLAGDEQYF. The CDR3 DNA follows: TGTGCCAGCTCACCAGTCAGGGGACTAGCGGGAGACGAGCAGTACTTC.

The chain links TRBV2 to TRBJ1-6; unclear D gene. The CDR3 runs to 13 residues. V lost 10 bases to trimming and J lost 7 bases, with 14 bases between them. Looked up from germline, CDR1 is SNHLY and CDR2 is FYNNEI. As DNA, the CDR3 is TGTGCCACCCAGAAGGAGTTGAATTCACCCCTCCACTTT. This codes for CATQKELNSPLHF.